These T cell receptor beta chains were read from a single sample in a study of PD-1 blockade in classical Hodgkin lymphoma. The method was immunoSEQ multiplex PCR; TCRdb's version includes in-frame clones alone and lacks a portion of them. This table has around 30,000 clones, 65% to 85% appearing once. The sequencing used CD4+ T cells from blood, collected before the fourth cycle of nivolumab. Receptors were obtained from a human donor with classical Hodgkin lymphoma. The CDR3 runs from the conserved cysteine through the conserved F or W. Each record gives: J gene, V gene, D gene, clone size, CDR3 protein, CDR3 DNA. The D gene is left open where the match is weak. The size entry is marked missing in some rows and otherwise reads once, few, many or a size class.

TRBJ2-7	TRBV5-1	.	.	CASSLGGSSYEQYF	TGCGCCAGCAGCTTGGGGGGTTCCTCCTACGAGCAGTACTTC
TRBJ1-2	TRBV6-5	.	once	CASSYDRQQGGYTF	TGCGCCAGCAGTTACGATCGGCAGCAAGGGGGCTACACCTTC
TRBJ2-2	TRBV5-1	TRBD1	.	CASQTGLITGELFF	TGCGCCAGCCAGACAGGGCTAATAACCGGGGAGCTGTTTTTT
TRBJ1-1	TRBV6-5	TRBD1	.	CASSARDRVTEAFF	TGTGCCAGCAGTGCCCGAGACAGGGTTACTGAAGCTTTCTTT
TRBJ2-5	TRBV5-1	.	few	CASSLSPSAGETQYF	TGCGCCAGCAGCTTGTCTCCTAGCGCCGGGGAGACCCAGTACTTC
TRBJ1-3	TRBV6-1	TRBD1	.	CASSDRGQGENTIYF	TGTGCCAGCAGTGACCGAGGACAGGGCGAAAACACCATATATTTT
TRBJ1-5	TRBV6-5	.	few	CASSPRGKRNQPQHF	TGTGCCAGCAGTCCACGGGGAAAGCGGAATCAGCCCCAGCATTTT
TRBJ1-1	TRBV30	.	few	CAWSVPGPQGNTEAFF	TGTGCCTGGAGTGTACCCGGGCCTCAGGGGAACACTGAAGCTTTCTTT
TRBJ1-1	TRBV5-1	.	.	CASSLDAGQWNTEAFF	TGCGCCAGCAGCTTGGATGCGGGACAATGGAACACTGAAGCTTTCTTT
TRBJ2-3	TRBV5-1	TRBD2	.	CASSLSGDSTDTQYF	TGCGCCAGCAGCTTGAGCGGGGATAGCACAGATACGCAGTATTTT
TRBJ2-1	TRBV25-1	.	.	CASSGGRGPYNEQFF	TGTGCCAGCAGTGGGGGGCGGGGCCCATACAATGAGCAGTTCTTC
TRBJ2-7	TRBV5-1	TRBD1	.	CASSSQRTGSAYEQYF	TGCGCCAGCAGCTCGCAAAGGACAGGATCGGCCTACGAGCAGTACTTC
TRBJ2-3	TRBV5-4	.	.	CASSLPSGNTDTQYF	TGTGCCAGCAGCTTGCCTTCAGGGAACACAGATACGCAGTATTTT
TRBJ1-2	TRBV11-2	.	.	CASRQRGRYTF	TGTGCCAGCCGCCAAAGGGGCCGCTACACCTTC
TRBJ2-3	TRBV5-1	.	.	CASSHGTLGDTQYF	TGCGCCAGCAGTCACGGTACCTTGGGGGATACGCAGTATTTT
TRBJ1-6	TRBV9	.	.	CASSVGAANSPLHF	TGTGCCAGCAGCGTAGGGGCGGCGAATTCACCCCTCCACTTT
TRBJ1-2	TRBV9	.	once	CASSVGKSAYGYTF	TGTGCCAGCAGCGTAGGGAAGTCAGCTTATGGCTACACCTTC
TRBJ2-7	TRBV6-5	TRBD1	once	CASSLPGQPYEQYF	TGTGCCAGCAGTCTACCGGGACAGCCCTACGAGCAGTACTTC
TRBJ2-3	TRBV27	.	.	CASSPNVFPTDTQYF	TGTGCCAGCAGTCCGAACGTCTTCCCCACAGATACGCAGTATTTT
TRBJ1-2	TRBV18	.	.	CASSPVPRDQGGGYTF	TGTGCCAGCTCACCGGTACCCCGGGACCAGGGAGGTGGCTACACCTTC
TRBJ1-1	TRBV29-1	.	.	CSAAGGRTEAFF	TGCAGCGCCGCCGGGGGGAGGACTGAAGCTTTCTTT
TRBJ2-1	TRBV5-1	TRBD1	.	CASSSLGQGNEQFF	TGCGCCAGCAGCTCATTGGGACAGGGGAATGAGCAGTTCTTC